This T cell receptor (beta chain) was captured in a study of shared clonotypes between healthy human individuals. The assay ran at deep level. Produced via immunoSEQ multiplex PCR; TCRdb's table is partial and in-frame only. The table records 2 million to 3 million clones, approximately 93% of them present only once. Germline V gene sequence: CDR1 SGHTA, CDR2 FQGNSA. This CDR3 comprises 14 residues. The V and J ends lost 4 bases and 0 bases respectively, with 7 bases between them. As to this clone: Other DNA sequences in the sample encode the same CDR3.

The sample was naive CD4+ T cells from PBMCs. Subset meaning: CD45RA+ positively selected. The chain uses TRBV7-2 and TRBJ2-1, with D hard to call. This receptor was obtained from a man aged 18 to 29 in good health. Some clones in this sample may be carry-over from other donors' samples. CDR3 nucleotide sequence: TGTGCCAGCAGCTCTCAAAGCTCCTACAATGAGCAGTTCTTC. Its protein is CASSSQSSYNEQFF.